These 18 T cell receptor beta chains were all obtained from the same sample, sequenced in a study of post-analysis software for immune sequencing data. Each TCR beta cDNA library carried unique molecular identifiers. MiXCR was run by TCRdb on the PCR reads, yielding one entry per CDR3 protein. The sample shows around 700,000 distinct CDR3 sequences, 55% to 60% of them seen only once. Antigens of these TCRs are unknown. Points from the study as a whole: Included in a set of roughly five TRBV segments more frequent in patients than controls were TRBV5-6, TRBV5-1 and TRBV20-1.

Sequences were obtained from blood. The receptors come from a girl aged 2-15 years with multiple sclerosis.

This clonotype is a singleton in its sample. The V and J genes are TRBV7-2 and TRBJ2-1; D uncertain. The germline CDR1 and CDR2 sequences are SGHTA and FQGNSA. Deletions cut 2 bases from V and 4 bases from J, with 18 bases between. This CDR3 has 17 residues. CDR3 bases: TGTGCCAGCAGCTTATCGAGGATAGGGCGAGGTTACAATGAGCAGTTCTTC. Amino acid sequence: CASSLSRIGRGYNEQFF.

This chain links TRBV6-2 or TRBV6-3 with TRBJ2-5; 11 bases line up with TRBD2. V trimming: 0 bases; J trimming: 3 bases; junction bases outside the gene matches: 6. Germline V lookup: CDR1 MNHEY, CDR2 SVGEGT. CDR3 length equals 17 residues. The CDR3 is CASSYSGPTSGEETQYF. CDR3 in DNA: TGTGCCAGCAGTTACTCCGGGCCGACTAGCGGGGAAGAGACCCAGTACTTC.

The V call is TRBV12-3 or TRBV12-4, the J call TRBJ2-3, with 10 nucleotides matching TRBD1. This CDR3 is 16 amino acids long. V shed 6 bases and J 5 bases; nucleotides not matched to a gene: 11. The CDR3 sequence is CASRPRQGALRDTQYF. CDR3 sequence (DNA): TGTGCCAGCAGACCCCGACAGGGGGCACTAAGAGATACGCAGTATTTT.

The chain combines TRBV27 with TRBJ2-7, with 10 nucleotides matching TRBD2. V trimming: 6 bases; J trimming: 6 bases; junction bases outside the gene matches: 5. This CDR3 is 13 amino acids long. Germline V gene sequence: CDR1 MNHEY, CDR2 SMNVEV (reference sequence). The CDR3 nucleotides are TGTGCCAGCAGCGGGACTAGCGCTAGCGAGCAGTACTTC. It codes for CASSGTSASEQYF.

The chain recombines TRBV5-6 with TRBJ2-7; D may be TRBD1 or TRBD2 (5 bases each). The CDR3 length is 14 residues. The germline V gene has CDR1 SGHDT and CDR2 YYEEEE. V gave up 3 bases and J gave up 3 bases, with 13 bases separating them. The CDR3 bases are TGTGCCAGCAGCTCCTGGCGAGGGGTCTACGAGCAGTACTTC. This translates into CASSSWRGVYEQYF.

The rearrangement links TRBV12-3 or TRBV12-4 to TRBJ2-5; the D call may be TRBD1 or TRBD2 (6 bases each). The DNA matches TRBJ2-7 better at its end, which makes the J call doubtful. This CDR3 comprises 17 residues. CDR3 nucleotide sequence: TGTGCCAGCAGTACCCTAGGGGGGCGCTTTTCATCCTACGAGCAGTACTTC. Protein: CASSTLGGRFSSYEQYF.

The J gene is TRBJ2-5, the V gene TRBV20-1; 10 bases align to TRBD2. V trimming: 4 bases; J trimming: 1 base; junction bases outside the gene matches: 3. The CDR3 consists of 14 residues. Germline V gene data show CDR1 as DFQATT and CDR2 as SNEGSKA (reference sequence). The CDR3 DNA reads TGCAGTGCTACCGGGACTAGCGTCCAAGAGACCCAGTACTTC. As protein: CSATGTSVQETQYF.

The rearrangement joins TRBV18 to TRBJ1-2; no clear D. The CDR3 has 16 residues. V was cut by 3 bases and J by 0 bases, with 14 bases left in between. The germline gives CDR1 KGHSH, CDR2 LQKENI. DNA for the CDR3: TGTGCCAGCTCACCTAATAAGGGAGAGACTAACTATGGCTACACCTTC. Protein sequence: CASSPNKGETNYGYTF.

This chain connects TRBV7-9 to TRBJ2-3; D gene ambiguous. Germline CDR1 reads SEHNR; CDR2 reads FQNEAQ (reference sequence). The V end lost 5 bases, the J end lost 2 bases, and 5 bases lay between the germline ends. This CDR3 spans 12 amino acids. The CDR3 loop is CASSRPTDTQYF. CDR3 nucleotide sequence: TGTGCCAGCAGCCGCCCCACAGATACGCAGTATTTT.

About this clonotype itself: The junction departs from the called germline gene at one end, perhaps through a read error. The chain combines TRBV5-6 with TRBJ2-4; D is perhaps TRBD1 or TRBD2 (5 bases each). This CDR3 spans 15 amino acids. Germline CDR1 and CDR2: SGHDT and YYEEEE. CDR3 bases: TGTGCCAGTAGCTGGGACGCGCAGGGTAAAAACATTCAGTACTTC. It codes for CASSWDAQGKNIQYF.

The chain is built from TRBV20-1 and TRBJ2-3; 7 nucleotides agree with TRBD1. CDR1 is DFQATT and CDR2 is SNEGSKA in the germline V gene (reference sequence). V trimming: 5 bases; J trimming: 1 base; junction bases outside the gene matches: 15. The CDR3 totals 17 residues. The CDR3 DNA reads TGCAGTGCTTCGGCAGGGGGATTATATAGCCGCACAGATACGCAGTATTTT. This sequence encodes CSASAGGLYSRTDTQYF.

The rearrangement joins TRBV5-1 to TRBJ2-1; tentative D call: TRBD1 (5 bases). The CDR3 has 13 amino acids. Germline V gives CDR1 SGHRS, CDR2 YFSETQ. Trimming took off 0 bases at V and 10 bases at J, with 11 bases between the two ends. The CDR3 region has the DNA TGCGCCAGCAGCTTGGGCGACAGTATCGAGCAGTTCTTC. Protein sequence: CASSLGDSIEQFF.

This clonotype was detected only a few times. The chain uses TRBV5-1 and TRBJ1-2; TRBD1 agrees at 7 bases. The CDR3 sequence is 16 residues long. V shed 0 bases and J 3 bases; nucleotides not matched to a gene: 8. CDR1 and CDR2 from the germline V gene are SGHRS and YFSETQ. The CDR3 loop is CASSLGPHRGDYGYTF. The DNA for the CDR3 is TGCGCCAGCAGCTTGGGTCCCCACAGGGGCGACTATGGCTACACCTTC.

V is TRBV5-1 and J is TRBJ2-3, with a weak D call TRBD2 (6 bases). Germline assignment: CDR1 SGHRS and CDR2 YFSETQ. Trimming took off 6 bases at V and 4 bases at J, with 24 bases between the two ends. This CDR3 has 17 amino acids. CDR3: CASNPQWEALSADTQYF. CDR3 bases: TGCGCCAGCAACCCCCAGTGGGAGGCCTTAAGCGCAGATACGCAGTATTTT.

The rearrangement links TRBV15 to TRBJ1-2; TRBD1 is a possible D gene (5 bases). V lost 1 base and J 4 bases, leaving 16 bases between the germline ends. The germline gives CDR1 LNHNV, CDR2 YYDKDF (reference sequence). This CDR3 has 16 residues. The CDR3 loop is CATSRGAREESYGYTF. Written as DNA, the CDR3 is TGTGCCACCAGCAGAGGGGCCAGGGAGGAAAGCTATGGCTACACCTTC.

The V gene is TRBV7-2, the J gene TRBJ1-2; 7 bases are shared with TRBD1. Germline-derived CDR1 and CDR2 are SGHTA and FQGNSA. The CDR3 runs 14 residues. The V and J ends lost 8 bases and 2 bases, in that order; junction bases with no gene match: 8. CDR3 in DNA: TGTGCCAGCCGCCGAGGGGGCGGAAACTATGGCTACACCTTC. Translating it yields CASRRGGGNYGYTF. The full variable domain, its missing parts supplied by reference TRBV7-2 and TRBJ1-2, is GAGVSQSPSNKVTEKGKDVELRCDPISGHTALYWYRQSLGQGLEFLIYFQGNSAPDKSGLPSDRFSAERTGGSVSTLTIQRTQQEDSAVYLCASRRGGGNYGYTFGSGTRLTVV.

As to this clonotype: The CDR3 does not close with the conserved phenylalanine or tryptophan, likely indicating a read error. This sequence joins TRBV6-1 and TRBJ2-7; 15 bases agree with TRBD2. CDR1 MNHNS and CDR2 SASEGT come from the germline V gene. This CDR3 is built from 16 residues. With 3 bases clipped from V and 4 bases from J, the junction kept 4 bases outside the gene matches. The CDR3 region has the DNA TGTGCCAGCAGTGACCGGACTAGCGGGAGGGGGTACGAGCAGTACTGC. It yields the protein CASSDRTSGRGYEQYC.

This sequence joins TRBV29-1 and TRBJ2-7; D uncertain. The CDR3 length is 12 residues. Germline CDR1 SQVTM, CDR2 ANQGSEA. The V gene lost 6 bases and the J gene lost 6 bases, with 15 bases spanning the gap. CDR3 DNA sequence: TGCAGCGTATACCGGGCCGGTGGCGAGCAGTACTTC. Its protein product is CSVYRAGGEQYF.